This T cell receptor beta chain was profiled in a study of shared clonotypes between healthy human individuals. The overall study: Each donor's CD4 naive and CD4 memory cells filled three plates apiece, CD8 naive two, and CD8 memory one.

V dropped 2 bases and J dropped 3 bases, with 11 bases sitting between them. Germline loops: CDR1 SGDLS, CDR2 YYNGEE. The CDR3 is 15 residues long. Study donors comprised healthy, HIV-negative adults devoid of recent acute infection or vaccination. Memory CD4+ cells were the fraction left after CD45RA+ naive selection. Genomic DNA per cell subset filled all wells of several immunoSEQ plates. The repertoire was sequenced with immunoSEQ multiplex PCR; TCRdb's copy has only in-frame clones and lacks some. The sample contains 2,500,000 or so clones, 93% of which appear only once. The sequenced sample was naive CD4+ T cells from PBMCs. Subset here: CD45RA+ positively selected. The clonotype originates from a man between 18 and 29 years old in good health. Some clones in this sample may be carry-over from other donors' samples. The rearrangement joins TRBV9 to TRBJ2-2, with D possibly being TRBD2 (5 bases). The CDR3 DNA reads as TGTGCCAGCAGCGTTAGGCTGGGAGACACCGGGGAGCTGTTTTTT. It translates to CASSVRLGDTGELFF.